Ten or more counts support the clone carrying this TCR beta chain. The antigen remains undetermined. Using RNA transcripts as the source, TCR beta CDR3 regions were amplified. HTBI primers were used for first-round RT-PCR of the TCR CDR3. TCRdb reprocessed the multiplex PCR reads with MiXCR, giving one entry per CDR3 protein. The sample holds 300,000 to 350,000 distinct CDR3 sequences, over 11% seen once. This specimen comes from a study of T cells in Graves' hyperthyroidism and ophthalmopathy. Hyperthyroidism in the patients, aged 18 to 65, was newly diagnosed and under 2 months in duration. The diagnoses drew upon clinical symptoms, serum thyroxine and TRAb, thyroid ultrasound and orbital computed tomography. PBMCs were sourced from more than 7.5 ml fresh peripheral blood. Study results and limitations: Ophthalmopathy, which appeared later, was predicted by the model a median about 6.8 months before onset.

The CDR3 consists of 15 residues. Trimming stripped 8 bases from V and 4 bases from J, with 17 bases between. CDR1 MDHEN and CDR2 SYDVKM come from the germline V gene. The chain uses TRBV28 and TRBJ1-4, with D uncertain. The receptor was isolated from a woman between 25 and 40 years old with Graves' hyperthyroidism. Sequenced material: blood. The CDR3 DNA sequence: TGTGCCAGCCATTACCCTGCGGCCTTTAATGAAAAACTGTTTTTT. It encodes CASHYPAAFNEKLFF.